The present T cell receptor beta chain was sequenced within a study of T-cell memory formation after mild COVID-19. V lost 5 bases, J lost 5 bases, and 12 bases lay in between. This CDR3 region has 13 residues. CDR1 is LGHDT, CDR2 YNNKEL, per germline (reference sequence). TCRdb called the 5' RACE reads again in MiXCR, with one record for every CDR3 protein. The sample consists of under 650,000 distinct CDR3 sequences, roughly 18% of them appearing once. This TCR derives from an adult woman who had mild COVID-19 (a few samples of this study predate the infection). Cell type and time point are not known. The chain joins TRBV3-1 to TRBJ1-1; TRBD1 is a possible D gene (5 bases). The sequenced sample consisted of PBMCs or a T cell subset sorted from them (not recorded which). The CDR3 here is CASSTIRGTEAFF. The CDR3 DNA is TGTGCCAGCAGCACCATCCGGGGGACTGAAGCTTTCTTT.